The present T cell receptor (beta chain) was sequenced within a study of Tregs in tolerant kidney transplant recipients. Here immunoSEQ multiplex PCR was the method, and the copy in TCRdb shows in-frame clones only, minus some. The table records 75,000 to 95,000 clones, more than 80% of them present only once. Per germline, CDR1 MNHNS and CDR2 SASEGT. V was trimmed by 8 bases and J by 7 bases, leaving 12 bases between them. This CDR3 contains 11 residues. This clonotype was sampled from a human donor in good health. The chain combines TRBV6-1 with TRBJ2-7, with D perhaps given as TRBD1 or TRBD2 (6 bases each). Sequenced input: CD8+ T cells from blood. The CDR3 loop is CASSLGGEQYF. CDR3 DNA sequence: TGTGCCAGCTCCCTAGGGGGGGAGCAGTACTTC.